A selection of T cell receptor beta chains follows, all from one sample in a study of T-cell memory formation after mild COVID-19. TCRdb ran MiXCR on the 5' RACE reads and lists one entry per CDR3 protein. The table lists more than 350,000 distinct CDR3 sequences, roughly 20% of them singletons. Sequenced input: PBMCs or a T cell subset sorted from them (not recorded which). The receptors derive from an adult woman who had mild COVID-19 (a few samples of this study predate the infection). Cell type and time point are not known. CDR3s include the opening cysteine and the closing phenylalanine or tryptophan. The order of the fields is J gene, V gene, clone size, D gene, CDR3 protein, CDR3 DNA. D genes are given only for firm matches. The listing skips clone size in some rows; elsewhere it reads once, few, many or a size class.

TRBJ2-2 TRBV7-3 NA NA CASSPVKTGMNTGELFF TGTGCCAGCAGCCCCGTAAAAACTGGGATGAACACCGGGGAGCTGTTTTTT
TRBJ1-1 TRBV18 few NA CASSPGAMNTEAFF TGTGCCAGCTCACCGGGGGCGATGAACACTGAAGCTTTCTTT
TRBJ1-2 TRBV12-3/TRBV12-4 many TRBD1 CASSLTDRGGYTF TGTGCCAGCAGTCTTACGGACAGGGGTGGCTACACCTTC
TRBJ2-7 TRBV15 NA NA CATSRAPDSSYEQYF TGTGCCACCAGCAGAGCCCCGGACAGTTCCTACGAGCAGTACTTC
TRBJ1-2 TRBV25-1 NA NA CASSEQFRNYGYTF TGTGCCAGCAGTGAACAGTTCCGTAACTATGGCTACACCTTC
TRBJ2-5 TRBV12-3/TRBV12-4 NA TRBD2 CASRFSSGRAKTQYF TGTGCCAGCAGATTTTCTAGCGGGAGGGCCAAGACCCAGTACTTC
TRBJ2-3 TRBV4-2 few TRBD1 CASSPRQGREDTQYF TGTGCCAGCAGCCCGAGACAGGGCAGGGAAGATACGCAGTATTTT
TRBJ1-1 TRBV20-1 few NA CSAYTPGGTEAFF TGCAGTGCTTATACTCCGGGGGGTACTGAAGCTTTCTTT
TRBJ2-7 TRBV11-1 few NA CASRVGGSLYEQYF TGTGCCAGCCGAGTCGGAGGGTCTCTCTACGAGCAGTACTTC
TRBJ1-2 TRBV15 NA NA CATRGTIQRYTF TGTGCCACCAGGGGGACAATCCAACGGTACACCTTC
TRBJ1-5 TRBV5-1 few NA CASSFGNNQPQHF TGCGCCAGCAGCTTCGGCAACAATCAGCCCCAGCATTTT
TRBJ1-5 TRBV7-2 NA NA CASSLVGRSNQPQHF TGTGCCAGCAGCTTAGTAGGCAGGAGTAATCAGCCCCAGCATTTT
TRBJ1-1 TRBV5-1 NA NA CASSLDRKEAFF TGCGCCAGCAGCTTAGACAGGAAGGAAGCTTTCTTT
TRBJ2-4 TRBV4-1 NA NA CASKVTALAKNIQYF TGCGCCAGCAAAGTGACAGCTCTAGCCAAAAACATTCAGTACTTC
TRBJ2-1 TRBV29-1 NA TRBD2 CSVVLAGVNEQFF TGCAGCGTTGTTCTAGCGGGAGTTAATGAGCAGTTCTTC
TRBJ2-1 TRBV4-2 NA TRBD2 CASSQEATSGPYNEQFF TGTGCCAGCAGCCAAGAGGCGACTAGCGGTCCCTACAATGAGCAGTTCTTC
TRBJ2-4 TRBV12-3/TRBV12-4 NA TRBD1 CASSQDRGVSKNIQYF TGTGCCAGCAGCCAAGACAGGGGCGTATCCAAAAACATTCAGTACTTC
TRBJ1-1 TRBV12-3/TRBV12-4 NA TRBD1 CASSWDRVAFF TGTGCCAGCAGTTGGGACAGGGTCGCTTTCTTT
TRBJ2-7 TRBV18 NA NA CASSPKDGSYEQYF TGTGCCAGCTCACCTAAGGACGGTTCCTACGAGCAGTACTTC
TRBJ1-5 TRBV4-1 few NA CASSQAALGNQPQHF TGCGCCAGCAGCCAAGCGGCCCTAGGCAATCAGCCCCAGCATTTT
TRBJ2-1 TRBV5-1 NA TRBD1 CASSPKDRGWNEQFF TGCGCCAGCAGCCCCAAGGACAGGGGGTGGAATGAGCAGTTCTTC
TRBJ1-4 TRBV15 few NA CATSRDQNEKLFF TGTGCCACCAGCAGAGATCAAAATGAAAAACTGTTTTTT
TRBJ2-1 TRBV30 few NA CAWRGGDTPLIF TGTGCCTGGAGGGGAGGGGACACCCCGTTGATCTTC
TRBJ2-2 TRBV20-1 many TRBD2 CSAKSGANTGELFF TGCAGTGCGAAAAGCGGGGCGAACACCGGGGAGCTGTTTTTT
TRBJ1-2 TRBV9 once NA CASSPLGRPGDLYGYTF TGTGCCAGCAGCCCCCTCGGACGGCCCGGGGACCTATATGGCTACACCTTC
TRBJ2-5 TRBV3-1 NA NA CASSQGQVETQYF TGTGCCAGCAGCCAAGGGCAGGTAGAGACCCAGTACTTC
TRBJ2-3 TRBV2 NA NA CASVTRRDTDTQYF TGTGCCAGCGTTACGCGGCGGGACACAGATACGCAGTATTTT
TRBJ1-2 TRBV15 few NA CATSRESDLYGYTF TGTGCCACCAGCAGAGAAAGCGACCTCTATGGCTACACCTTC
TRBJ2-7 TRBV27 NA NA CASMGRQVNRYEQYF TGTGCCAGCATGGGCCGGCAGGTAAATAGGTACGAGCAGTACTTC
TRBJ2-1 TRBV6-2/TRBV6-3 NA NA CASSRGPPGGPFNEQFF TGTGCCAGCAGCAGGGGGCCCCCGGGAGGGCCATTCAATGAGCAGTTCTTC
TRBJ1-5 TRBV6-2/TRBV6-3 NA NA CASSPEHQPQHF TGTGCCAGCAGTCCCGAACATCAGCCCCAGCATTTT
TRBJ2-5 TRBV9 NA NA CASSVPLADQETQYF TGTGCCAGCAGCGTTCCCCTGGCGGACCAAGAGACCCAGTACTTC
TRBJ2-6 TRBV6-2/TRBV6-3 few NA CASSSAGSGANVLTF TGTGCCAGCAGTTCCGCGGGATCTGGGGCCAACGTCCTGACTTTC
TRBJ1-5 TRBV2 many NA CASSPATFSNQPQHF TGTGCCAGCAGTCCAGCTACCTTTAGCAATCAGCCCCAGCATTTT
TRBJ2-1 TRBV5-1 NA NA CASSLEWGHNEQFF TGCGCCAGCAGCTTGGAGTGGGGCCACAATGAGCAGTTCTTC
TRBJ1-3 TRBV7-9 NA TRBD1 CASSRRQGNTIYF TGTGCCAGCAGCCGCCGACAGGGGAACACCATATATTTT
TRBJ1-2 TRBV2 few TRBD1 CASSETTGDYGYTF TGTGCCAGCAGTGAAACGACAGGGGACTATGGCTACACCTTC
TRBJ2-3 TRBV2 NA TRBD2 CASSDSGMTTDTQYF TGTGCCAGCAGCGATAGCGGGATGACCACAGATACGCAGTATTTT
TRBJ2-7 TRBV20-1 once TRBD2 CSAHPGLAGTYEQYF TGCAGTGCTCACCCAGGACTAGCGGGAACCTACGAGCAGTACTTC
TRBJ1-1 TRBV12-3/TRBV12-4 NA NA CASSFNFDRLNTEAFF TGTGCCAGCAGTTTCAATTTCGACAGGTTAAACACTGAAGCTTTCTTT